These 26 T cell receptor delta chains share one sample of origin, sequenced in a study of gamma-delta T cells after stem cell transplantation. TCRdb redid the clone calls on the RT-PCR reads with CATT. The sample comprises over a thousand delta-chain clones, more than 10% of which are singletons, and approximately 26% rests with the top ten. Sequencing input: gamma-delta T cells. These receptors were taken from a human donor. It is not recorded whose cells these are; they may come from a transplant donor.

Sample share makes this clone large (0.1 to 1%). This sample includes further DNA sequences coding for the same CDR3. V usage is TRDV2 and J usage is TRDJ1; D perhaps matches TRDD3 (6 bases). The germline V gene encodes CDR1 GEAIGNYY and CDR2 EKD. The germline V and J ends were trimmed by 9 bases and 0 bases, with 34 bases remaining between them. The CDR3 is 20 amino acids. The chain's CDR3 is CAIQALGIPRRQIDTDKLIF. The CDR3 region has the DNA TGTGCCATCCAGGCGCTGGGGATCCCCCGAAGACAGATCGACACCGATAAACTCATCTTT.

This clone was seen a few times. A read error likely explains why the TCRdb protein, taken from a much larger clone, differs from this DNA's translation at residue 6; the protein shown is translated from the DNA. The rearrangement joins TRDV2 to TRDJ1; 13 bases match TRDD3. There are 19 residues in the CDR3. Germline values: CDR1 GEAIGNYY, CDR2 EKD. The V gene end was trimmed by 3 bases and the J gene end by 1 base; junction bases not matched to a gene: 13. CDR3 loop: CACDSGLGDTLVTTDKLIF. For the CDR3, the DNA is TGTGCCTGTGACTCCGGACTGGGGGATACGCTGGTTACCACCGATAAACTCATCTTT.

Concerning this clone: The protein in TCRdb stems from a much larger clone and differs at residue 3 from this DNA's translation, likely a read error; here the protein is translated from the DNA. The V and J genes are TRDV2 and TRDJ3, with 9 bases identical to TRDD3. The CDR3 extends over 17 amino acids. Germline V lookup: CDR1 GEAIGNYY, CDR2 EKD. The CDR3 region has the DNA TGTGCCTATGACAGTACTGGGGGATCCTGGGACACCCGACAGATGTTTTTC. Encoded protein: CAYDSTGGSWDTRQMFF.

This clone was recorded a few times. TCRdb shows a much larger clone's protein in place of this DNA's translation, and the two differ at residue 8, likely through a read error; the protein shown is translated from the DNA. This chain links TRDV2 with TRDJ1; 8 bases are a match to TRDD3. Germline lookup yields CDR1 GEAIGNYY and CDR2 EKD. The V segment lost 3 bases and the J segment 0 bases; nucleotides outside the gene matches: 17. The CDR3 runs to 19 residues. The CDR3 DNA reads TGTGCCTGTGACGGACTTAAGGCGCTGGGGGACGTGGACACCGATAAACTCATCTTT. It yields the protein CACDGLKALGDVDTDKLIF.

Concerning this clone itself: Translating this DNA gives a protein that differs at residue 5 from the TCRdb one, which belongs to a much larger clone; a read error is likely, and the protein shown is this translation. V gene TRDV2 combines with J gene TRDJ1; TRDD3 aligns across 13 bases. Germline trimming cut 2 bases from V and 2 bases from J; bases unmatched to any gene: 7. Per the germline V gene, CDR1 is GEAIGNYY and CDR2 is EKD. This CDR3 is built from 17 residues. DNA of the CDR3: TGTGCCTGTGACATCGTACTGGGGGATACGAGGACCGATAAACTCATCTTT. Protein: CACDIVLGDTRTDKLIF.

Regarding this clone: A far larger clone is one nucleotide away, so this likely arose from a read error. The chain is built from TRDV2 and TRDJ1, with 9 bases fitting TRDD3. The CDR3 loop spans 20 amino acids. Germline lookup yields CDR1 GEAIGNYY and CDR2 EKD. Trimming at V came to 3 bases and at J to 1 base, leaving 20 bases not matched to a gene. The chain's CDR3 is CACDLMSAGRGDTSTDKLIF. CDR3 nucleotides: TGTGCCTGTGACTTGATGTCGGCGGGGCGGGGGGATACATCCACCGATAAACTCATCTTT.

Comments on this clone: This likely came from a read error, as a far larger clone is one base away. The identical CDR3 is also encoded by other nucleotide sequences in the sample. The CDR3 DNA is TGTGCCTGTGACTTGATGTCGGCGGGGCTGGGGGATACATCCACCGATAAACTCATATTT. It encodes CACDLMSAGLGDTSTDKLIF. The chain is built from TRDV2 and TRDJ1; 11 nucleotides line up with TRDD3. This CDR3 is built from 20 residues. Germline CDR1 and CDR2: GEAIGNYY and EKD.

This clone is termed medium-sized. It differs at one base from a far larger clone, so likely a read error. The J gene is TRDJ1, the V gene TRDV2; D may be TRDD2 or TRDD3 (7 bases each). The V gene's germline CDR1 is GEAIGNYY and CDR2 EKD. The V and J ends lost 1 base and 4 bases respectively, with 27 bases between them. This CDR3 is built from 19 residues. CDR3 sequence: CACDTVGFPTGAYGDKLIF. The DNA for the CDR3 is TGTGCCTGTGACACGGTGGGCTTTCCTACTGGGGCTTATGGCGATAAACTCATCTTT.

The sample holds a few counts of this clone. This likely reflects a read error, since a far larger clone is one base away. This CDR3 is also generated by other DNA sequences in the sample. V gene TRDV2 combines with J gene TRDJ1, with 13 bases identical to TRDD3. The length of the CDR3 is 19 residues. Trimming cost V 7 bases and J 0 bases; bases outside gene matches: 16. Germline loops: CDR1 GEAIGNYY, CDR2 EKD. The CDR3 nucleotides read TGTGCCTGCGACGCTGTACTGGGGGATACGTTGGGTAACACCGATAAACTCATCTTT. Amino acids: CACDAVLGDTLGNTDKLIF.

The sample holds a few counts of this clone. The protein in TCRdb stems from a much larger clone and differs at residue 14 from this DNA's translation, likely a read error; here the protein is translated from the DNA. The CDR3 loop reads CACDTLLLGDTDMWKLIF. CDR3 nucleotides: TGTGCCTGTGACACCCTTCTACTGGGGGATACGGATATGTGGAAACTCATCTTT. The rearrangement uses TRDV2 and TRDJ1, with 13 nucleotides matching TRDD3. Germline lookup yields CDR1 GEAIGNYY and CDR2 EKD. The length of the CDR3 is 18 residues. V was pared by 0 bases and J by 8 bases, with 14 bases of the junction left unmatched.

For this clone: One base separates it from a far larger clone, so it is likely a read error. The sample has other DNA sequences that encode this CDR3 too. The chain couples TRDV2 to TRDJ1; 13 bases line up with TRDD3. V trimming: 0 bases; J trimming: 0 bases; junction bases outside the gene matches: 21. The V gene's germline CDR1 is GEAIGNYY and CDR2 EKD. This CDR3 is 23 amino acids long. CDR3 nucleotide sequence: TGTGCCTGTGACACCCTCGGTCCCCCCTTACTGGGGGATACGCTTCAGTACACCGATAAACTCATCTTT. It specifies CACDTLGPPLLGDTLQYTDKLIF.

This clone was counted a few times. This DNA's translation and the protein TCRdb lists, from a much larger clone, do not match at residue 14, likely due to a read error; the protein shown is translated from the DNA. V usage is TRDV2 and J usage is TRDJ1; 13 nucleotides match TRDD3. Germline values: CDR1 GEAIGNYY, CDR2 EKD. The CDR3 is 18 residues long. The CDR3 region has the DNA TGTGCCTGTGACCCACTGGGGGATACGCGCTCGTACACCTATAAACTCATCTTT. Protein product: CACDPLGDTRSYTYKLIF.

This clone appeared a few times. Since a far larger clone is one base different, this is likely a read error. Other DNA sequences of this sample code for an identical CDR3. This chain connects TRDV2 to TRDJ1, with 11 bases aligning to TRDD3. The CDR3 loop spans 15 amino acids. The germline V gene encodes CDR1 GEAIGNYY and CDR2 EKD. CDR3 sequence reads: CACDTVGDTNDKLIF. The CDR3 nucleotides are TGTGCCTGTGACACCGTGGGGGATACGAACGATAAACTCATATTT.

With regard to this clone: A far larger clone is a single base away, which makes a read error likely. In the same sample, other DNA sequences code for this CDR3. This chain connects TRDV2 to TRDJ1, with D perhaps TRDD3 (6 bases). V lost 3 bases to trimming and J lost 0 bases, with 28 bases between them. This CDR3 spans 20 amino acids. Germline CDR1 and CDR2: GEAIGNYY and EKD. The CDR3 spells CACDPLQPSRTLGDTDKLIF. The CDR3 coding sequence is TGTGCCTGTGACCCGCTACAGCCCTCGAGGACCTTGGGGGACACCGATAAACTCATCTTT.

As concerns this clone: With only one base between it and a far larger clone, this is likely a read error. This CDR3 reads CACGTVEMGDPNLNTDKLIF. The CDR3 nucleotides are TGTGCCTGTGGCACCGTTGAGATGGGGGATCCAAACTTAAACACCGATAAACTCATCTTT. The chain recombines TRDV2 with TRDJ1, with TRDD3 identical over 8 bases. There are 20 residues in the CDR3. Germline V lookup: CDR1 GEAIGNYY, CDR2 EKD.

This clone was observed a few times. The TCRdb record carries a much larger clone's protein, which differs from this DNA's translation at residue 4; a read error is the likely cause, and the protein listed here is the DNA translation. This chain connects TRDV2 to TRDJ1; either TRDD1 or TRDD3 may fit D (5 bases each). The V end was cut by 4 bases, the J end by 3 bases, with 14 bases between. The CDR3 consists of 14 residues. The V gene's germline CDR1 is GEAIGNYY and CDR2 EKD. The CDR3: CACEQILDADKLIF. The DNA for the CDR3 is TGTGCCTGTGAACAAATACTGGACGCCGATAAACTCATCTTT.

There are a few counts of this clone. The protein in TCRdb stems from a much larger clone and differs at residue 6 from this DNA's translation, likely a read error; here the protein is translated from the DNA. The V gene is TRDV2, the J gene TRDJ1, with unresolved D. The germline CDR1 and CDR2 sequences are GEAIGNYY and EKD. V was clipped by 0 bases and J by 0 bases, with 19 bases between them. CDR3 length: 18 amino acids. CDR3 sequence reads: CACDTFVYNEANTDKLIF. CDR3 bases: TGTGCCTGTGACACCTTTGTCTACAACGAGGCGAACACCGATAAACTCATCTTT.

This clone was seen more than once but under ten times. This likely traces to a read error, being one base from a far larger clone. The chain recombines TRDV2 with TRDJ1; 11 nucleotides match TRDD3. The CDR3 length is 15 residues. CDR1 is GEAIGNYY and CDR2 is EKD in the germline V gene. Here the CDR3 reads CACGTVGDTNDKLIF. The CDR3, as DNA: TGTGCCTGTGGCACCGTGGGGGATACGAACGATAAACTCATCTTT.

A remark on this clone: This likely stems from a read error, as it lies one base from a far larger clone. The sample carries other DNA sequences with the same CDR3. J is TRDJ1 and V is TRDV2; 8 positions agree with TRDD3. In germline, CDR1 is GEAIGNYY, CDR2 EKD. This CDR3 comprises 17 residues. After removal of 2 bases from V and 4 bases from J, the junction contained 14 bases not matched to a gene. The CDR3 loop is CACDRLPVLGEDDKLIF. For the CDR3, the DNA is TGTGCCTGTGACAGGCTCCCTGTGCTGGGGGAGGACGATAAACTCATCTTT.

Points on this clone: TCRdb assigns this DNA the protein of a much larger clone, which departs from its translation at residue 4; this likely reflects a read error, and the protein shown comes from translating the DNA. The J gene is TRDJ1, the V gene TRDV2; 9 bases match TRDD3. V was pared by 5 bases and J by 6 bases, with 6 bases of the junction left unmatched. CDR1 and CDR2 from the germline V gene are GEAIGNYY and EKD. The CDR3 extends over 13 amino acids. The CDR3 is CACGGLGENKLIF. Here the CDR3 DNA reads TGTGCCTGTGGCGGACTGGGGGAGAATAAACTCATCTTT.

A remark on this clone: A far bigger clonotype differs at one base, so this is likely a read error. The CDR3 DNA sequence: TGTGCCTGTGACCTACTGGGGGATACGCGCTCGTACACCGATAAACTCATCTTT. Encoded protein: CACDLLGDTRSYTDKLIF. The chain recombines TRDV2 with TRDJ1, with 13 bases aligning to TRDD3. From germline, CDR1 is GEAIGNYY and CDR2 EKD. V lost 3 bases to trimming and J lost 0 bases; unmatched junction nucleotides: 9. The CDR3 loop spans 18 amino acids.

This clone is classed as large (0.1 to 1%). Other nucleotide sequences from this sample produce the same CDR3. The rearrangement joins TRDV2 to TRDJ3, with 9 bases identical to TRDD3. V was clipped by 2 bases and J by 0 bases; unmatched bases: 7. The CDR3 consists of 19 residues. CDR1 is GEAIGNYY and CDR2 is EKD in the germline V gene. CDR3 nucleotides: TGTGCCTGTGACAGTACTGGGGGACCGAGCTCCTGGGACACCCGACAGATGTTTTTC. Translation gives CACDSTGGPSSWDTRQMFF.

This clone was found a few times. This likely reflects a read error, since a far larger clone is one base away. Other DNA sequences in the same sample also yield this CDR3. The CDR3 bases are TGTGCCTGTGACACCGTAGGGGGTCACGGAGTCTACACCGATAAACTCATCTTT. This gives the protein CACDTVGGHGVYTDKLIF. The rearrangement links TRDV2 to TRDJ1; tentatively, D is TRDD3 (5 bases). CDR1 and CDR2 (germline): GEAIGNYY, EKD. This CDR3 contains 18 residues. V lost 0 bases to trimming and J lost 0 bases, with 19 bases between them.

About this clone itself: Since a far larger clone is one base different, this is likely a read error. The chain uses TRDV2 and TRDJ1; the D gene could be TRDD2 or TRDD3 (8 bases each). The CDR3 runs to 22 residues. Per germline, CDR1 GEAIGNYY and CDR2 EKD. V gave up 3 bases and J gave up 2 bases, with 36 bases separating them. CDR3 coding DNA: TGTGCCTGTGACTATCTCAAGGGTCTTCCTACGTTGGGGGATTCGCCGACCGATAAACTCATCTTT. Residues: CACDYLKGLPTLGDSPTDKLIF.

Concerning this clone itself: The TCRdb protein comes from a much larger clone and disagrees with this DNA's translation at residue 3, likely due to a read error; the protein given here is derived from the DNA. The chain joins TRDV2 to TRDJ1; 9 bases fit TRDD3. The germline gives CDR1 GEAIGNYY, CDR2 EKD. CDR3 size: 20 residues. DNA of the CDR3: TGTGCCTTTGACACAATTCCCTCCGAACTGGGGGACCCGTACACCGATAAACTCATCTTT. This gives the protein CAFDTIPSELGDPYTDKLIF.

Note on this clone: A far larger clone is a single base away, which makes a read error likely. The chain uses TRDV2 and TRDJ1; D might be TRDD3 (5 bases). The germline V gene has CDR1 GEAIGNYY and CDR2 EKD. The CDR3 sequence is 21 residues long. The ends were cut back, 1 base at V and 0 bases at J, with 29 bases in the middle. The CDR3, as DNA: TGTGCCTGTGACACACTGGTACTGGAGGATCCAACTCGACTGTACACCGATAAACTCATCTTT. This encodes CACDTLVLEDPTRLYTDKLIF.